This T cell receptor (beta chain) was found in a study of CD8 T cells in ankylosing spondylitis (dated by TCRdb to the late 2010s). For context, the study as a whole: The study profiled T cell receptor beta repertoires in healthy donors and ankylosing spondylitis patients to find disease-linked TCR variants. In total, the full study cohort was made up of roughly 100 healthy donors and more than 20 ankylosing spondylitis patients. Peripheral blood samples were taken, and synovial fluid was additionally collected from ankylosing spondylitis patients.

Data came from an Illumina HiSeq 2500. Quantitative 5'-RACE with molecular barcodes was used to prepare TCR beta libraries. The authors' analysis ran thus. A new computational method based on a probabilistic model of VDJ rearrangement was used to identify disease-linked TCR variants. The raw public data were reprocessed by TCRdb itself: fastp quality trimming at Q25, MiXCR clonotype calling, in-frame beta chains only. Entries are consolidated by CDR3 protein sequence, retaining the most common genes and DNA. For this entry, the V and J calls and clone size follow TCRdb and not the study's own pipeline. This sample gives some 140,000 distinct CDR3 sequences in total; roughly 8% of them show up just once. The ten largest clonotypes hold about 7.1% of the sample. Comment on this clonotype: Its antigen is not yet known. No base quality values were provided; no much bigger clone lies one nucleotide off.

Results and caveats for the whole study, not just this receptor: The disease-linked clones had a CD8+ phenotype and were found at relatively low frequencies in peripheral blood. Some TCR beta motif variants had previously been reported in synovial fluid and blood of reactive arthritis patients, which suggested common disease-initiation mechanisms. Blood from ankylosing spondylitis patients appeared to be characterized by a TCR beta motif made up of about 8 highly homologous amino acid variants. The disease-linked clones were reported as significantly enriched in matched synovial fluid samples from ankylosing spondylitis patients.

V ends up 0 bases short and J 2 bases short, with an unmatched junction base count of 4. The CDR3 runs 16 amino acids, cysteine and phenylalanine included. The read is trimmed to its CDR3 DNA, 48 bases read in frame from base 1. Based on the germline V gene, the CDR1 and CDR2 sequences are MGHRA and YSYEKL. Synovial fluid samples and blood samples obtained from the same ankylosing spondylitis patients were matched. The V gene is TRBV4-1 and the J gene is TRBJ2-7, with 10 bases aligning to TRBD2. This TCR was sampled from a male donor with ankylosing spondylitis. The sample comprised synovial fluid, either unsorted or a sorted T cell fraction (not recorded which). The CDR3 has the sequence CASSQDSLAGTYEQYF. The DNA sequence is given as TGCGCCAGCAGCCAAGACTCACTAGCGGGGACCTACGAGCAGTACTTC.